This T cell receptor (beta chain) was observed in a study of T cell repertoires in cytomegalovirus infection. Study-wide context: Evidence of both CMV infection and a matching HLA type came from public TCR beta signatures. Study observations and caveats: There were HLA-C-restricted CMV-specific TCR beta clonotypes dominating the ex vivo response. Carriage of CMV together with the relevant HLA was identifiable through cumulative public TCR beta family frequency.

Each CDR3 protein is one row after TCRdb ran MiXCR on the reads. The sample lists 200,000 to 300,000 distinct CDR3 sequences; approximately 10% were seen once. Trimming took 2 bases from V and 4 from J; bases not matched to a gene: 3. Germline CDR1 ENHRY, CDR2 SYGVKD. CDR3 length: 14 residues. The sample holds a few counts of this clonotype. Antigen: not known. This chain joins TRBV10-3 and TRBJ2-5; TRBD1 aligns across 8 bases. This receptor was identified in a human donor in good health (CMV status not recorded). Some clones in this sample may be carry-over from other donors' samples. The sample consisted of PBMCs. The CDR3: CAISEGQGVETQYF. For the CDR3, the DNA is TGTGCCATCAGTGAGGGACAGGGAGTAGAGACCCAGTACTTC.